This TCR beta chain is drawn from a study of tissue T cells after allogeneic stem cell transplantation. The time point denotes: mouse harvest day 7 after allogeneic transplant. Mouse grafts combined 10^7 T-cell-depleted bone marrow cells with 10^6 splenic CD5+ T cells. Tissues came from B6→BALB/c major-mismatch GVHD mice at day 7 or 14. This clone has only a few counts. Gene labels here are mouse ones. The read falls 1 residue short of the CDR3 end, and the missing part is taken from the germline J gene. Survey-depth TCRbeta CDR3 sequencing reported V/J genes and productive frequencies. The repertoire was sequenced with immunoSEQ multiplex PCR; TCRdb's copy has only in-frame clones and lacks some. Seen here are 7,000 to 10,000 clones, roughly 49% observed once, and the top ten hold approximately 7.1%. Trimming removed 5 bases from V and 2 bases from J; junction bases left unmatched: 2. The CDR3 has 13 amino acids. CDR1 and CDR2 (germline): NNHNN, SYGAGS (reference sequence).

The V and J genes are TRBV13-2 and TRBJ2-7; 9 bases match TRBD2. Sequenced: gut tissue. The receptor's source is a female BALB/c mouse given C57BL/6 T cells with graft-versus-host disease after an allogeneic hematopoietic cell transplant. The CDR3: CASGDWGPYEQYF. CDR3 DNA (partial): TGTGCCAGCGGCGACTGGGGGCCCTATGAACAGTAC.